This TCR beta chain derives from a study of T cell responses to AZD1222 COVID-19 vaccine. In the study overall: Pooled in the analysis were second doses at about 4 or about 12 weeks.

Worth noting for this clone: The antigen is not known.

TCRdb keeps only in-frame clones here, not all; method: immunoSEQ multiplex PCR. This sample has some 150,000 clones, with more than 90% found just once. Overall study results and limits: The CD4 TCRs associated with vaccination extended across spike and predominated at 160-218 and 743-854. Of spike-specific TCRs, nearly half reportedly target regions left unmutated in variants.

Germline CDR1 MNHEY, CDR2 SMNVEV (reference sequence). This CDR3 is 17 amino acids long. J lost 6 bases, V lost 2 bases, and 11 bases had no gene match. Sequencing used peripheral blood, obtained on day 0 of AZD1222 vaccination. The gene calls are TRBV27 and TRBJ2-7; 12 nucleotides match TRBD2. The sequence was collected from an adult in good health. CDR3 DNA sequence: TGTGCCAGCAGTTTAACCCTCCCTAGCGGGGGGGCCAGCGAGCAGTACTTC. Translation: CASSLTLPSGGASEQYF.